A single T cell receptor beta chain is shown here with its context. Its antigen is not known. The data originate from a study of blood T cells in healthy people across ages. Together with a sample-barcoded 5' primer, a J-beta primer mix was included in a second PCR lasting about 7 to 11 cycles. TCRdb fed the 5' RACE reads into MiXCR, producing one record per CDR3 protein. The sample includes over a million distinct CDR3 sequences, 42% of them seen just once. Study-level points and caveats: Unsorted PBMCs ruled out conclusive naive versus antigen-experienced comparison.

Germline assignment: CDR1 MNHEY and CDR2 SMNVEV (reference sequence). Trimming removed 0 bases from V and 4 bases from J, with 12 bases in between. The CDR3 extends over 15 amino acids. The chain links TRBV27 to TRBJ1-1; perhaps TRBD1 as D (5 bases). Sequenced: blood. This TCR came from a woman aged 18 to 35 in good health. The CDR3 nucleotides are TGTGCCAGCAGTTTATCGAAGGGGTCTAGCACTGAAGCTTTCTTT. Translating gives CASSLSKGSSTEAFF.